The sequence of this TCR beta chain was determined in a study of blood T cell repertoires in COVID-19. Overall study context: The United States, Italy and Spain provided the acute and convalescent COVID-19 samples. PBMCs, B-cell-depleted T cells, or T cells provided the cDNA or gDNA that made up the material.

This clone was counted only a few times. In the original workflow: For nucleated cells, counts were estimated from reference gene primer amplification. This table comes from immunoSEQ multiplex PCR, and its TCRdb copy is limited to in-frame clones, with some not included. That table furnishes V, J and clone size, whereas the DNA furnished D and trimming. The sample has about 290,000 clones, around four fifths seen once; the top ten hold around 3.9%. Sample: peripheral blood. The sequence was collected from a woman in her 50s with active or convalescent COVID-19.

CDR3 sequence: CASSYDSGNTIYF. CDR3 DNA: TGTGCCAGCAGCTACGACTCTGGAAACACCATATATTTT. The chain recombines TRBV2 with TRBJ1-3; no clear D gene. Trimming removed 6 bases at V and 0 bases at J, with 6 bases between. The CDR3 totals 13 residues. Germline V gene sequence: CDR1 SNHLY, CDR2 FYNNEI.